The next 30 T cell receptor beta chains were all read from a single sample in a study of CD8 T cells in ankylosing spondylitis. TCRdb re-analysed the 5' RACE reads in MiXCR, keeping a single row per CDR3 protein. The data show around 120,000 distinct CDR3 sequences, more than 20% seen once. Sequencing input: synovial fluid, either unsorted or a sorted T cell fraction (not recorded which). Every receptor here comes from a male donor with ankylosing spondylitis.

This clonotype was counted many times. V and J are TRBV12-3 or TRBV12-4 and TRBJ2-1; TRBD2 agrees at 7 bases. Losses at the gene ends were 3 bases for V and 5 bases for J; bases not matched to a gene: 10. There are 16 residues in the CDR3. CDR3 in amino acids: CASSLMESGTDNEQFF. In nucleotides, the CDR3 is TGTGCCAGCAGTTTGATGGAAAGCGGGACTGACAATGAGCAGTTCTTC.

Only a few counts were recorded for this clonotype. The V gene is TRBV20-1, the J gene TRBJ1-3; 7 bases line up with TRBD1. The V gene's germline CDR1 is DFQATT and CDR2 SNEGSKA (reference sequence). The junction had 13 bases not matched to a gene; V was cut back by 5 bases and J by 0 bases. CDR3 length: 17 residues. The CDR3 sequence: CSAPDRARPNSGNTIYF. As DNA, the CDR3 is TGCAGTGCTCCTGACAGGGCGCGACCCAACTCTGGAAACACCATATATTTT.

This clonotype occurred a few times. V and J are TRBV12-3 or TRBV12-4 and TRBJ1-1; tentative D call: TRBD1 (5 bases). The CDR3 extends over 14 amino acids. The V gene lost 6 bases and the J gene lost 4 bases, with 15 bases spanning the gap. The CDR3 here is CASSWGGGRTEAFF. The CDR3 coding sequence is TGTGCCAGCAGCTGGGGGGGGGGACGCACTGAAGCTTTCTTT.

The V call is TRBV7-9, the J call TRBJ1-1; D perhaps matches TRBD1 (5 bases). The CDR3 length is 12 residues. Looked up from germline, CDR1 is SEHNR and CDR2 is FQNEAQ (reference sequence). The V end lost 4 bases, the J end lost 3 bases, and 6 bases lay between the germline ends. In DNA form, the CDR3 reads TGTGCCAGCAGCTCCAGGGACACTGAAGCTTTCTTT. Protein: CASSSRDTEAFF.

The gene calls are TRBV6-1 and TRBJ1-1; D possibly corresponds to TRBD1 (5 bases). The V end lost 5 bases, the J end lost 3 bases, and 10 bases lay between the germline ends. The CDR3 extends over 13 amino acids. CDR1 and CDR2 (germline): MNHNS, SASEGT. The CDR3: CASSKDIYTEAFF. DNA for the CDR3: TGTGCCAGCAGTAAGGACATCTACACTGAAGCTTTCTTT.

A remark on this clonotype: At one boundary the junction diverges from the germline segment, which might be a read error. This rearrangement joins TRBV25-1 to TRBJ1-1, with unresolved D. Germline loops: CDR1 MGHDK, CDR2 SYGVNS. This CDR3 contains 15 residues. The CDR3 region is CAISTSSAQNTEAFF. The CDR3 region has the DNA TGTGCCATCAGTACCTCAAGCGCCCAGAACACTGAAGCTTTCTTT.

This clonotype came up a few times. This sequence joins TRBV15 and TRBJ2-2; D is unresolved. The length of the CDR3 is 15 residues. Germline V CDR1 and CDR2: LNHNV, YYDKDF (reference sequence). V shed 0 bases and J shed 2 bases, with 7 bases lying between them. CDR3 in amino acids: CATSRDPANTGELFF. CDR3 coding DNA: TGTGCCACCAGCAGAGATCCCGCCAACACCGGGGAGCTGTTTTTT.

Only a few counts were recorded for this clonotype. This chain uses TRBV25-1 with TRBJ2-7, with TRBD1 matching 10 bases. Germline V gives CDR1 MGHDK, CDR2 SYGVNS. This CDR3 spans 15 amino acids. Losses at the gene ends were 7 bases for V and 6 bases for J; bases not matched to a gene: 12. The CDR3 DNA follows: TGTGCCAGCACCGAGGGGACAGGGGAATTCGGCGAGCAGTACTTC. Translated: CASTEGTGEFGEQYF.

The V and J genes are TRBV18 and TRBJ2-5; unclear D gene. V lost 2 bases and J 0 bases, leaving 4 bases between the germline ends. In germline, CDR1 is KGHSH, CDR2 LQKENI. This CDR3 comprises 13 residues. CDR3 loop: CASSPNNQETQYF. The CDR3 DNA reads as TGTGCCAGCTCACCAAACAACCAAGAGACCCAGTACTTC.

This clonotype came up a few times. Written as DNA, the CDR3 is TGTGCCACCGGGACAGCCAGAAATGAAAAACTGTTTTTT. The encoded protein is CATGTARNEKLFF. The chain has TRBV19 and TRBJ1-4, with 7 bases aligning to TRBD1. Per germline, CDR1 LNHDA and CDR2 SQIVND (reference sequence). The CDR3 length is 13 residues. V lost 10 bases, J lost 5 bases, and 7 bases stayed unmatched.

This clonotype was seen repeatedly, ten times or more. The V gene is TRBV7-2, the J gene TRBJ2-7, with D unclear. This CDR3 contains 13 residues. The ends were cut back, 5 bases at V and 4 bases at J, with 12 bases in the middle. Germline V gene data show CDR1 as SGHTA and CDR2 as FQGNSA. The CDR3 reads CASSPSGWYEQYV. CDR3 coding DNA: TGTGCCAGCAGCCCCTCAGGATGGTACGAGCAGTACGTC.

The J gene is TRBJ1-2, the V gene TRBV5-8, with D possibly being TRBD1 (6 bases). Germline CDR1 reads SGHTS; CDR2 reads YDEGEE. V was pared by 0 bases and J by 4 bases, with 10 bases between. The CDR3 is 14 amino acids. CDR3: CASSLERGSYGYTF. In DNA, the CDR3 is TGTGCCAGCAGCTTGGAGAGGGGGTCCTATGGCTACACCTTC.

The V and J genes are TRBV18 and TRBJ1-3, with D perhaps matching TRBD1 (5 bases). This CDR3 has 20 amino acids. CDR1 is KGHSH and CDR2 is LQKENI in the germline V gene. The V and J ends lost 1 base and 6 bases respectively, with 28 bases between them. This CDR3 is CASSPLGTGVQAGRENTIYF. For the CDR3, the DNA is TGTGCCAGCTCACCACTGGGCACCGGAGTGCAAGCAGGGAGGGAAAACACCATATATTTT.

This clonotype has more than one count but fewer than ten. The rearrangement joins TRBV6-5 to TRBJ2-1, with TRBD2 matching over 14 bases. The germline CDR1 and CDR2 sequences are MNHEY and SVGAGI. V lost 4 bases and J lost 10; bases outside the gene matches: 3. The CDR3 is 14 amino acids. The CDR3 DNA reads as TGTGCCAGCAGTTCGGGACTAGCGGGAGTGGAGCAGTTCTTC. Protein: CASSSGLAGVEQFF.

The CDR3: CSARLAGVSPDTQYF. The DNA of the CDR3 is TGCAGTGCTAGACTAGCGGGAGTGTCCCCAGATACGCAGTATTTT. J is TRBJ2-3 and V is TRBV20-1; 10 nucleotides line up with TRBD2. The CDR3 contains 15 residues. The V gene's germline CDR1 is DFQATT and CDR2 SNEGSKA (reference sequence). The junction had 6 bases not matched to a gene; V was cut back by 2 bases and J by 4 bases.

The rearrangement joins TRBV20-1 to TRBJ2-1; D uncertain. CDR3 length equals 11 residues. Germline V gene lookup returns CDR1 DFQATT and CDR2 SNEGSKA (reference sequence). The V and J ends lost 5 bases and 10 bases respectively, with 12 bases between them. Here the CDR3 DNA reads TGCAGTGCTCTCTCCGGACCCGAGCAGTTCTTC. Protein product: CSALSGPEQFF.

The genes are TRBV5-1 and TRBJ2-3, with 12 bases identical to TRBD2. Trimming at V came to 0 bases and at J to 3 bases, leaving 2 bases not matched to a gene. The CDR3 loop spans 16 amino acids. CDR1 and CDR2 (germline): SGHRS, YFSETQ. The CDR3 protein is CASSLDLAGGTDTQYF. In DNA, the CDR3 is TGCGCCAGCAGCTTGGATCTAGCGGGAGGGACAGATACGCAGTATTTT. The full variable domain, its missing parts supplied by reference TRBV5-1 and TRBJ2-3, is KAGVTQTPRYLIKTRGQQVTLSCSPISGHRSVSWYQQTPGQGLQFLFEYFSETQRNKGNFPGRFSGRQFSNSRSEMNVSTLELGDSALYLCASSLDLAGGTDTQYFGPGTRLTVL.

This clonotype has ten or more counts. As DNA, the CDR3 is TGCAGTGCTAGACAAACTAGCGGGAGCTCTAGCACAGATACGCAGTATTTT. Translated, it gives CSARQTSGSSSTDTQYF. The chain employs TRBV20-1 and TRBJ2-3; 11 positions match TRBD2. Germline CDR1 DFQATT, CDR2 SNEGSKA (reference sequence). The CDR3 runs 17 residues. Germline trimming cut 2 bases from V and 0 bases from J; bases unmatched to any gene: 7.

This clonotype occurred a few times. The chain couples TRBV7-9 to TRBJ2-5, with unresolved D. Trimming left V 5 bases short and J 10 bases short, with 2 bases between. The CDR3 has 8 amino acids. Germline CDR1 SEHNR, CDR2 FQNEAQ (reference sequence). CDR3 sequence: CASSLQYF. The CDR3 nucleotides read TGTGCCAGCAGCCTCCAGTACTTC. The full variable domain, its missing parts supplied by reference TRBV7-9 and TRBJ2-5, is DTGVSQNPRHKITKRGQNVTFRCDPISEHNRLYWYRQTLGQGPEFLTYFQNEAQLEKSRLLSDRFSAERPKGSFSTLEIQRTEQGDSAMYLCASSLQYFGPGTRLLVL.

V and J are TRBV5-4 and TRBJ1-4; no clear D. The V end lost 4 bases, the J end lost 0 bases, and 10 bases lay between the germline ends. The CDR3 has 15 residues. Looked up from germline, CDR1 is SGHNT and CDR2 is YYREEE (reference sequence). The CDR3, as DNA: TGTGCCAGCAGCGTAGACTATGCAACTAATGAAAAACTGTTTTTT. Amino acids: CASSVDYATNEKLFF. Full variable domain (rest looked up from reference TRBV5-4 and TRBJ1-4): ETGVTQSPTHLIKTRGQQVTLRCSSQSGHNTVSWYQQALGQGPQFIFQYYREEENGRGNFPPRFSGLQFPNYSSELNVNALELDDSALYLCASSVDYATNEKLFFGSGTQLSVL.

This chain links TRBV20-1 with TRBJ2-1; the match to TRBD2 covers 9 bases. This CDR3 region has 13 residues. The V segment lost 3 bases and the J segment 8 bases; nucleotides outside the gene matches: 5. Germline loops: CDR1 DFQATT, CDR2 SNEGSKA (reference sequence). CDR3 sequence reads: CSASVAGVDEQFF. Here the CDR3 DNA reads TGCAGTGCTAGTGTAGCGGGAGTCGATGAGCAGTTCTTC.

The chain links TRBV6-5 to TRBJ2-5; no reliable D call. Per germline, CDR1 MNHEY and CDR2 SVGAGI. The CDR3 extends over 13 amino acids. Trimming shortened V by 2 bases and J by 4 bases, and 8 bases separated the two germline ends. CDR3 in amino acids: CASSYPASETQYF. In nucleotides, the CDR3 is TGTGCCAGCAGTTACCCAGCCTCAGAGACCCAGTACTTC.

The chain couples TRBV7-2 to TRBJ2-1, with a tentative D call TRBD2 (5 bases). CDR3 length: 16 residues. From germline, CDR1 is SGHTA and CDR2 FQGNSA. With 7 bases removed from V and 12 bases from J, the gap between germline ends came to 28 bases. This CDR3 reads CASILTARTGSYRQFF. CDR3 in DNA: TGTGCCAGCATCCTTACCGCACGGACTGGTTCTTATCGGCAGTTCTTC.

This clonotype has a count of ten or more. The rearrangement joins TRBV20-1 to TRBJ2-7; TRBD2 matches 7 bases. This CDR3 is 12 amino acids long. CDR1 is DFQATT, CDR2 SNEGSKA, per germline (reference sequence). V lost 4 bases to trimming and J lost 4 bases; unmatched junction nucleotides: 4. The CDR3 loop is CSAIRDYYEQYF. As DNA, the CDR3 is TGCAGTGCTATAAGGGACTATTACGAGCAGTACTTC.

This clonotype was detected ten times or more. This CDR3 is CASSWGTGTDTQYF. CDR3 coding DNA: TGCGCCAGCAGCTGGGGGACTGGAACAGATACGCAGTATTTT. The chain uses TRBV5-1 and TRBJ2-3, with a possible D match to TRBD2 (6 bases). This CDR3 region has 14 residues. CDR1 is SGHRS and CDR2 is YFSETQ in the germline V gene. Trimming removed 3 bases from V and 3 bases from J, with 11 bases in between.

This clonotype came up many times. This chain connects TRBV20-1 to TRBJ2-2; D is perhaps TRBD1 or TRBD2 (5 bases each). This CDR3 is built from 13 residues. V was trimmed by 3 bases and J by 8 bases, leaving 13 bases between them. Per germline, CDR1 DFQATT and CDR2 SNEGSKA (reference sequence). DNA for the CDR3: TGCAGTGCTAGTTGGGGGTTAGGAGGGGAGCTGTTTTTT. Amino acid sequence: CSASWGLGGELFF.

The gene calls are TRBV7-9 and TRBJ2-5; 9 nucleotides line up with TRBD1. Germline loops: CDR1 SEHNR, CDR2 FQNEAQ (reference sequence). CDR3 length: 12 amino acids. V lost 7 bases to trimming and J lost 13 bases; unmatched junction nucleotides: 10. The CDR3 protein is CASTPGQGLLYF. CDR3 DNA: TGTGCCAGCACCCCGGGACAGGGATTACTGTACTTC.

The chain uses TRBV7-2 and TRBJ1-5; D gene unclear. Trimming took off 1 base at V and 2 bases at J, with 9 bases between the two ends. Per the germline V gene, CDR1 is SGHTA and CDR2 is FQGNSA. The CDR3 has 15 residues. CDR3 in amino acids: CASSLEGIGNQPQHF. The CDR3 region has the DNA TGTGCCAGCAGCTTAGAAGGGATTGGCAATCAGCCCCAGCATTTT.

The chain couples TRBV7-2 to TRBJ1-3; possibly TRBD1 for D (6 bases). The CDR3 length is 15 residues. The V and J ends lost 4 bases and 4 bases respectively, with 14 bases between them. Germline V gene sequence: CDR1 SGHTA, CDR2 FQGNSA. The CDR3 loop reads CASSSRGGRGNTIYF. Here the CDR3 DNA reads TGTGCCAGCAGCTCCCGTGGGGGGCGAGGAAACACCATATATTTT.

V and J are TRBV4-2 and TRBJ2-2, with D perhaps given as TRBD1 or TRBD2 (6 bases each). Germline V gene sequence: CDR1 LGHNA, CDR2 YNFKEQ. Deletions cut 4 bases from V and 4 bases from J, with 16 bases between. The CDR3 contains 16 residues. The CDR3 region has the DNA TGTGCCAGCAGCCTGGGGGGCGGGGAGCCCACCGGGGAGCTGTTTTTT. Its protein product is CASSLGGGEPTGELFF.